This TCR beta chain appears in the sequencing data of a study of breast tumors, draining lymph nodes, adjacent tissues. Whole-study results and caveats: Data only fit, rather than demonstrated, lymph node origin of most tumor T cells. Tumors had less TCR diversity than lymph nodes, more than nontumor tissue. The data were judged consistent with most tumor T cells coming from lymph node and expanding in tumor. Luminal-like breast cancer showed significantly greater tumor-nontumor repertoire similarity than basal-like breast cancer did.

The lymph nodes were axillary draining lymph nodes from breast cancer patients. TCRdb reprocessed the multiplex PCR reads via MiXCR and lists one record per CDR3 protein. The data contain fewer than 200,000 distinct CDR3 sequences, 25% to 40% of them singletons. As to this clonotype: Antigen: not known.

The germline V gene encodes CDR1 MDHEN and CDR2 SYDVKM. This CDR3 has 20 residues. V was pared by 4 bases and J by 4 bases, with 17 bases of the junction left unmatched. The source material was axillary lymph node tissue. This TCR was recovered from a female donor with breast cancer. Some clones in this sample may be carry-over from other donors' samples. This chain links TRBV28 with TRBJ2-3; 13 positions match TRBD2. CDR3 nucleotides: TGTGCCAGCAGTTCATGGGACCGCCGGACTAGCGGGGGCCTGCCAGATACGCAGTATTTT. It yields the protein CASSSWDRRTSGGLPDTQYF.